This TCR beta chain was recovered during a study of control samples from healthy donors and cancer patients. Only in-frame clones appear in the TCRdb table, and some are missing; sequencing was by immunoSEQ multiplex PCR. Found here are roughly 59,000 clones, approximately 92% of them singletons; the top ten hold 1.7%. This CDR3 has 15 amino acids. V dropped 2 bases and J dropped 3; count of bases not matched to a gene: 6. Per germline, CDR1 SGHTA and CDR2 FQGTGA. Sample: PBMCs. This TCR was recovered from a man aged 35 to 55 with colorectal cancer. This chain joins TRBV7-3 and TRBJ1-1; TRBD1 matches at 7 bases. The CDR3, as DNA: TGTGCCAGCAGCTTACAGGGACAGAGCTACACTGAAGCTTTCTTT. Its protein product is CASSLQGQSYTEAFF.